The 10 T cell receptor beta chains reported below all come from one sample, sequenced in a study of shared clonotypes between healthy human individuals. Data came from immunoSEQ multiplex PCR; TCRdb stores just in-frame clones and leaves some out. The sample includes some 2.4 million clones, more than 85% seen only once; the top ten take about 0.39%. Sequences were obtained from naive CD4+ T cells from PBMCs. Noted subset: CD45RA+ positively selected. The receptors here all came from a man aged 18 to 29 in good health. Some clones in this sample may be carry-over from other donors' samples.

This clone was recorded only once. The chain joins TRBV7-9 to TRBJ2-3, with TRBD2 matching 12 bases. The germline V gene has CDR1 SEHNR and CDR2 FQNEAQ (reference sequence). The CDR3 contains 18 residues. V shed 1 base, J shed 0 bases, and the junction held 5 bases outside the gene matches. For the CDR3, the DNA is TGTGCCAGCAGCTTAGGCCGACTAGCGGGAGCTAGCACAGATACGCAGTATTTT. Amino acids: CASSLGRLAGASTDTQYF. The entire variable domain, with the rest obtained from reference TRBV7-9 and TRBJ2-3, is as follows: DTGVSQNPRHKITKRGQNVTFRCDPISEHNRLYWYRQTLGQGPEFLTYFQNEAQLEKSRLLSDRFSAERPKGSFSTLEIQRTEQGDSAMYLCASSLGRLAGASTDTQYFGPGTRLTVL.

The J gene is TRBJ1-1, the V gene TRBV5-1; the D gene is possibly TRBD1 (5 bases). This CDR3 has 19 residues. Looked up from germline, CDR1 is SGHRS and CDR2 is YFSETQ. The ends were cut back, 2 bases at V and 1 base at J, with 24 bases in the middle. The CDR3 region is CASSFLGWGNARQNTEAFF. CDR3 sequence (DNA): TGCGCCAGCAGCTTTTTGGGGTGGGGCAACGCTCGACAGAACACTGAAGCTTTCTTT.

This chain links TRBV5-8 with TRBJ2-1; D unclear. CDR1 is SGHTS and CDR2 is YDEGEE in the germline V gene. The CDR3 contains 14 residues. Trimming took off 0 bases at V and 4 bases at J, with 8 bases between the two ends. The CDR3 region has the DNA TGTGCCAGCAGCTTGGGGACGGAGTACAATGAGCAGTTCTTC. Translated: CASSLGTEYNEQFF.

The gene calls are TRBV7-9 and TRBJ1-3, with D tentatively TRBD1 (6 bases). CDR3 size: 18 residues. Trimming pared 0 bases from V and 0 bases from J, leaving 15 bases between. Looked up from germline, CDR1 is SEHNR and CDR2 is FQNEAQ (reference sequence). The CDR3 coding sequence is TGTGCCAGCAGCTTAGCGCTCGGACAGACTCGCTCTGGAAACACCATATATTTT. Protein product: CASSLALGQTRSGNTIYF.

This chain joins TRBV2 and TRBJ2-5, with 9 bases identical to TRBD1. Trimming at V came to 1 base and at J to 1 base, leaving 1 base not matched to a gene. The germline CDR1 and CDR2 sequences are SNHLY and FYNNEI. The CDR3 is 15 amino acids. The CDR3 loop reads CASSEGQGVQETQYF. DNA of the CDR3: TGTGCCAGCAGTGAAGGACAGGGGGTCCAAGAGACCCAGTACTTC.

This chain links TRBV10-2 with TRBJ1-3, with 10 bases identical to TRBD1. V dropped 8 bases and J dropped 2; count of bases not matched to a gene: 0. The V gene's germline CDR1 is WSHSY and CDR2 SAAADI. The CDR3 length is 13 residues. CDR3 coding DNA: TGCGCCAGCGGGACAGGGGCTGGAAACACCATATATTTT. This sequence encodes CASGTGAGNTIYF.

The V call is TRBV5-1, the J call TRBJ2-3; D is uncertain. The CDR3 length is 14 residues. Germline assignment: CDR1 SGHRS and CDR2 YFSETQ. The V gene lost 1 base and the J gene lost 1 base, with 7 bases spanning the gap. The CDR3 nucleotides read TGCGCCAGCAGCTTGAACGTCGGCACAGATACGCAGTATTTT. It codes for CASSLNVGTDTQYF.

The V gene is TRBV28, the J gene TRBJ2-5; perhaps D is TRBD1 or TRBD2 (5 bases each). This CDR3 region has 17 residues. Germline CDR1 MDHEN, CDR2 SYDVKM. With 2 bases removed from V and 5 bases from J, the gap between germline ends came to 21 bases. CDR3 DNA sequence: TGTGCCAGCAGTTTAGGGGGTGCAGGGAACGTGGGGGAGACCCAGTACTTC. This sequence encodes CASSLGGAGNVGETQYF. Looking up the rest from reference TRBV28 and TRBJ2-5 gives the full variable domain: DVKVTQSSRYLVKRTGEKVFLECVQDMDHENMFWYRQDPGLGLRLIYFSYDVKMKEKGDIPEGYSVSREKKERFSLILESASTNQTSMYLCASSLGGAGNVGETQYFGPGTRLLVL.

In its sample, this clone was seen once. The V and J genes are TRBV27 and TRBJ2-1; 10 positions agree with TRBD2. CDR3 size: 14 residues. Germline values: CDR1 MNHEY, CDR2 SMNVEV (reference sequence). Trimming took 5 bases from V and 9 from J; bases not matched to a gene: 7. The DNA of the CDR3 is TGTGCCAGCAGTAGAAGCGGGAGGGGGGTTGAGCAGTTCTTC. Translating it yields CASSRSGRGVEQFF.

CDR3 coding DNA: TGTGCCAGCAGATTGGGCAGTAGGACTCCCATCTACGAGCAGTACTTC. It is translated as CASRLGSRTPIYEQYF. V gene TRBV28 combines with J gene TRBJ2-7; the D gene is possibly TRBD2 (5 bases). Germline CDR1 is MDHEN and CDR2 is SYDVKM. CDR3 length equals 16 residues. The V end was cut by 6 bases, the J end by 3 bases, with 21 bases between.